This T cell receptor beta chain comes out of a study of human CD8 memory T cell subsets. The PBMC were taken from buffy coats (from healthy donors). It was from duplicate vials of roughly 160,000 sorted CD8+ T cells per subset that RNA came. The CDR3 length is 12 residues. CDR1 and CDR2 (germline): SGHDT, YYEEEE. Preparation of the TCR beta libraries relied on UMI-labeled 5' RACE. In the original analysis: Every TCR beta library contained from roughly 2,700 to 19,000 functional CDR3 beta clonotypes. TCRdb reprocessed the 5' RACE reads and stores each CDR3 protein as one record, lacking DNA. The V and J calls here are based on TCRdb, not the publication. Recorded here are about 6,700 distinct CDR3 sequences; the top ten clones represent around a quarter.

The TCR comes from a human donor in good health. The sample consisted of CD8+ T cells from PBMCs. The gene calls are TRBV5-6 and TRBJ1-1. CDR3 residues: CASSIGEAEAFF.